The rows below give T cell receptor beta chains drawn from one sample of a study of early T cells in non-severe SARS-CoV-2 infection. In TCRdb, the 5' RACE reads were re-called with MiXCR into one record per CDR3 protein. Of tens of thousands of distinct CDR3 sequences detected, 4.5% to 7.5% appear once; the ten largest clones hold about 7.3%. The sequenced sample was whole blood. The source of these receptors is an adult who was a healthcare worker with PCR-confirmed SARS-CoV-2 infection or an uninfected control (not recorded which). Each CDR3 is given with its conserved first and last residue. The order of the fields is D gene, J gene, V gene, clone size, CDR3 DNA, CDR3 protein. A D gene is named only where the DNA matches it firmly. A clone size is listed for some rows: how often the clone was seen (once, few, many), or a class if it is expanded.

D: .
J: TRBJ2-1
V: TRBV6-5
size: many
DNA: TGTGCCAGCAGTCCCCAAGTAAGGCGGGAACGCAATGAGCAGTTCTTC
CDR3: CASSPQVRRERNEQFF

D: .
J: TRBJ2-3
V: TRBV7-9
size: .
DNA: TGTGCCAGCAGCTCACCGTGGCCCGGGGTCACAGATACGCAGTATTTT
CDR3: CASSSPWPGVTDTQYF

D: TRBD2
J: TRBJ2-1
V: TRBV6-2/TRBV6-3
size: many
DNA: TGTGCCAGCAGTTACGGGGGGGTTGAGCAGTTCTTC
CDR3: CASSYGGVEQFF

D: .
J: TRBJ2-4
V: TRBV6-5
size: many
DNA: TGTGCCAGCAGTGGAAGGTCCGGACAAGCCAAAAACATTCAGTACTTC
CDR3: CASSGRSGQAKNIQYF

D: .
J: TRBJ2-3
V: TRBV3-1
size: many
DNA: TGTGCCAGCCGAATACGGACTACGCAGTATTTT
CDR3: CASRIRTTQYF

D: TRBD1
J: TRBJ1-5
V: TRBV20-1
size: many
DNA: TGCAGTGCTCCAAAGGACCTACAGGGGGCCGAGGATCAGCCCCAGCATTTT
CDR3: CSAPKDLQGAEDQPQHF

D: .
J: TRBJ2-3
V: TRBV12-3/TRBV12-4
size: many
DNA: TGTGCCAGCAGTATAGGGGTCGGGGATACGCAGTATTTT
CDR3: CASSIGVGDTQYF

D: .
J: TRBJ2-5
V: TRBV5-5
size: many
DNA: TGTGCCAGCAGCCTAGCGAATCAAGAGACCCAGTACTTC
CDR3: CASSLANQETQYF

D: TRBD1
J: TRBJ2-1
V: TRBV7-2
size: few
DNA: TGTGCCAGCAGCTTGACAGGGGCGCACAATGAGCAGTTCTTC
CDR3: CASSLTGAHNEQFF

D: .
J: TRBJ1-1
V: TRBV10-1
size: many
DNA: TGCGCCAGCATGGCAGGGAAGGGCACTGAAGCTTTCTTT
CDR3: CASMAGKGTEAFF

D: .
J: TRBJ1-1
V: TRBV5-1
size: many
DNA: TGCGCCAGCAGCTTGGGTCGAACCGGGCCCAACACTGAAGCTTTCTTT
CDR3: CASSLGRTGPNTEAFF

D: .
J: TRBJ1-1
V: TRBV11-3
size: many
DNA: TGTGCCAGCAGCGGAGGCCAGAAGAACACTGAAGCTTTCTTT
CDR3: CASSGGQKNTEAFF

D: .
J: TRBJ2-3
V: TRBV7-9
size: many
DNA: TGTGCCAGCAGCCTCCTTGGGACACTCACAGATACGCAGTATTTT
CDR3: CASSLLGTLTDTQYF

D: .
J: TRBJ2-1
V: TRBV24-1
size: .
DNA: TGTGCCACCAGTGAGACTGGAGGGGGATCCTACAATGAGCAGTTCTTC
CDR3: CATSETGGGSYNEQFF

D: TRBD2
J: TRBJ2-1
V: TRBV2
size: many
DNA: TGTGCCAGCAGTGAGCGGCTAGCGGCCCGAGGACGGTTCTTC
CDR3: CASSERLAARGRFF

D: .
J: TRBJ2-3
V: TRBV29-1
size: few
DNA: TGCAGCGAGCAAGGCCGGTTAAGAGGAGATACGCAGTATTTT
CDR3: CSEQGRLRGDTQYF

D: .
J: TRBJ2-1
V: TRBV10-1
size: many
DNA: TGCGCCAGCAGTGAGTCGGCCCCCGGGACCCCACAGTTCTTC
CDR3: CASSESAPGTPQFF

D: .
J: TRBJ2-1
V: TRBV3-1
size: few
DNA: TGTGCCAGCAGCCAAGACTTCAGGACGCCGGCCTACAATGAGCAGTTCTTC
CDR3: CASSQDFRTPAYNEQFF

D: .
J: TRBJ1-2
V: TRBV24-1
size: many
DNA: TGTGCCACCAGTGATCCAGGGGTTGGCTACACCTTC
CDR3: CATSDPGVGYTF

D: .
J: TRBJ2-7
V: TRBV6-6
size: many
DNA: TGTGCCAGCAGTTACGCGGCAGGGGCCTACGAGCAGTACTTC
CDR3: CASSYAAGAYEQYF

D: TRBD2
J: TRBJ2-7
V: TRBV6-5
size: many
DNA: TGTGCCAGCAGCTCCCTAGCGGGAGGGCGCTACGAGCAGTACTTC
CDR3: CASSSLAGGRYEQYF

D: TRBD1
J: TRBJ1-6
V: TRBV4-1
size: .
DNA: TGCGCCAGCAGCCAAGATAGGGACAGGGGCGGGTATAATTCACCCCTCCACTTT
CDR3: CASSQDRDRGGYNSPLHF